Reported below is one T cell receptor (beta chain). The sample comes from a study of control samples from healthy donors and cancer patients. Libraries were prepared by immunoSEQ multiplex PCR; TCRdb keeps only in-frame clonotypes and omits some of them. Among 150,000 to 160,000 clones listed, roughly 94% were seen once. Trimming took 3 bases from V and 8 from J, leaving 16 bases between them. The length of the CDR3 is 15 residues. The V gene's germline CDR1 is LNHDA and CDR2 SQIVND (reference sequence). V and J are TRBV19 and TRBJ1-4; no clear D gene. The sample was blood. The TCR originated in a man aged 40-49 years in good health. The DNA of the CDR3 is TGTGCCAGTAGTATCCCAAGGCTGAGCGGGGAAAAACTGTTTTTT. This codes for CASSIPRLSGEKLFF.